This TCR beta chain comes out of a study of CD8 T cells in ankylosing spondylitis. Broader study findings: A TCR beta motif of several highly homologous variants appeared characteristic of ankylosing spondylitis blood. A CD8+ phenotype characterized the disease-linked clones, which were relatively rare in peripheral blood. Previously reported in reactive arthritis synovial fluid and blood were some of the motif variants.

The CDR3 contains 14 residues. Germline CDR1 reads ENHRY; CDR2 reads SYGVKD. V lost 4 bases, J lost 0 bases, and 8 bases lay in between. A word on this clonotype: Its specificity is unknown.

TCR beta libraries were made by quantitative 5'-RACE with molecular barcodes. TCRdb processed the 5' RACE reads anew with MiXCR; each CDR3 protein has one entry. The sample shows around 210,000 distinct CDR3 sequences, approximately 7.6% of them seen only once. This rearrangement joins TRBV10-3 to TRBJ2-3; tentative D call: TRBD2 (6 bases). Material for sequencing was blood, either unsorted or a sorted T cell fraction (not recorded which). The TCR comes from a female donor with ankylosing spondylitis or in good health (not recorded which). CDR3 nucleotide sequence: TGTGCCATCAGTGGCGGGATTAGCACAGATACGCAGTATTTT. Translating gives CAISGGISTDTQYF.